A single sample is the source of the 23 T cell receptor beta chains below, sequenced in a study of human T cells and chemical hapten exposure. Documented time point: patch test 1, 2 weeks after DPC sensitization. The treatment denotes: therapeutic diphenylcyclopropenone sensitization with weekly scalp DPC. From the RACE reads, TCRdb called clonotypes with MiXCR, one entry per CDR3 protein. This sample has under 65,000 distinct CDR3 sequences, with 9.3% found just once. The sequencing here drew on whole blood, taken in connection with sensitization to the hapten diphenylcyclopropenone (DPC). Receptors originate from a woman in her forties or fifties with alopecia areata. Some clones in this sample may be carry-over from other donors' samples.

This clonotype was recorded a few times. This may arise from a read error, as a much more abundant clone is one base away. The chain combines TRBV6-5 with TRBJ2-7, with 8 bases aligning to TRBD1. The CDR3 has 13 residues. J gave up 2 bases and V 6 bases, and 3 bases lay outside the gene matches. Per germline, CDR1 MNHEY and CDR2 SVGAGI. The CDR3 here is CASSRDRTYEQYF. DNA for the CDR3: TGTGCCAGCAGCCGGGACAGGACCTACGAGCAGTACTTC.

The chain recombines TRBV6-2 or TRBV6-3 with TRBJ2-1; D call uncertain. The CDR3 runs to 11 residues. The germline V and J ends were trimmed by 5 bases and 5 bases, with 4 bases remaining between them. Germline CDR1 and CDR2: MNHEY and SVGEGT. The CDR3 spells CASSRNNEQFF. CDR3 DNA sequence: TGTGCCAGCAGTAGGAACAATGAGCAGTTCTTC.

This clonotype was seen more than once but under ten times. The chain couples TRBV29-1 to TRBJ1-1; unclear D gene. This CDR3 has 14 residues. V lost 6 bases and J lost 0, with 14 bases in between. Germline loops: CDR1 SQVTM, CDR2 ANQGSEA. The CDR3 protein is CSVMADSMNTEAFF. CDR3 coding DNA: TGCAGCGTAATGGCGGATTCCATGAACACTGAAGCTTTCTTT.

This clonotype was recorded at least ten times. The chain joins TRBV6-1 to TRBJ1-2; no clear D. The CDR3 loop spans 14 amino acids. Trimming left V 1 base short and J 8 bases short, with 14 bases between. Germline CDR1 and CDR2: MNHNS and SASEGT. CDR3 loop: CASSEDAAASGYTF. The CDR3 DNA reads TGTGCCAGCAGTGAAGATGCGGCTGCCTCAGGCTACACCTTC.

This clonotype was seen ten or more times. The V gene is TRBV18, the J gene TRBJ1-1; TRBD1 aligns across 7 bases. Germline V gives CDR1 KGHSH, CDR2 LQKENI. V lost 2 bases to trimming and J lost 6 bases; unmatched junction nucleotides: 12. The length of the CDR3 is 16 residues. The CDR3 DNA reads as TGTGCCAGCTCACCAAATTTGTTCGCACAGGGGTCTGAAGCTTTCTTT. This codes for CASSPNLFAQGSEAFF. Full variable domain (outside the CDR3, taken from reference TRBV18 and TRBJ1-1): NAGVMQNPRHLVRRRGQEARLRCSPMKGHSHVYWYRQLPEEGLKFMVYLQKENIIDESGMPKERFSAEFPKEGPSILRIQQVVRGDSAAYFCASSPNLFAQGSEAFFGQGTRLTVV.

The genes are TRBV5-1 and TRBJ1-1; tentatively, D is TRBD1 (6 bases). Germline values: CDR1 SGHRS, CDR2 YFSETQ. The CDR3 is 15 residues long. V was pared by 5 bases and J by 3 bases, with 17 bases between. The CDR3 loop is CASRYQGYGDTEAFF. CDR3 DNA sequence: TGCGCCAGCAGATACCAGGGGTACGGGGACACTGAAGCTTTCTTT.

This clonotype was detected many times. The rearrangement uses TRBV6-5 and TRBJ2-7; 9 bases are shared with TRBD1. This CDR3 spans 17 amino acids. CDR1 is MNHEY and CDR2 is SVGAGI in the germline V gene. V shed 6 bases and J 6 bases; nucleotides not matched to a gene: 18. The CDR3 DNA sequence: TGTGCCAGCAGGAGATCCTCCGGGACAGGGAGTTACGGCGAGCAGTACTTC. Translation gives CASRRSSGTGSYGEQYF.

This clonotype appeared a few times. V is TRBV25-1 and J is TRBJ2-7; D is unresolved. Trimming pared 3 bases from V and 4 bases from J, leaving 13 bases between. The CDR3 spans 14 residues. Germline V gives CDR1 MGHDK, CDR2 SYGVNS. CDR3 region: CASSDYTDTYEQYF. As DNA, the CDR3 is TGTGCCAGCAGTGACTATACAGATACTTACGAGCAGTACTTC.

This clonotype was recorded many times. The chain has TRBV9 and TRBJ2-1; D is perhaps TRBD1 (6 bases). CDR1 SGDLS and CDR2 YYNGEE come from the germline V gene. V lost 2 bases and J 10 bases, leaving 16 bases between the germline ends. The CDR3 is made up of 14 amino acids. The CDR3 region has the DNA TGTGCCAGCAGCGTCCAGGTGGGGGCCCCCGAGCAGTTCTTC. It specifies CASSVQVGAPEQFF.

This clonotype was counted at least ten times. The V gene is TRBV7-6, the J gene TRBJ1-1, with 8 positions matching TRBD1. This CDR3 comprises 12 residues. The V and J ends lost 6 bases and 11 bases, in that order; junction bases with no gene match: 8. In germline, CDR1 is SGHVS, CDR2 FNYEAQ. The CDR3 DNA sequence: TGTGCCAGCAGTCAAGGGACAGGTGTGGCTTTCTTT. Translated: CASSQGTGVAFF.

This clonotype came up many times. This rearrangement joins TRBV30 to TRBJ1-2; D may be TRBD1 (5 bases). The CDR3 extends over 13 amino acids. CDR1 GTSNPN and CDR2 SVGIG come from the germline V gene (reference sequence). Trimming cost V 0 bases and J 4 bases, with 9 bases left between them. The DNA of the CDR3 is TGTGCCTGGAGTGTACTTACAGGCTATGGCTACACCTTC. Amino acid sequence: CAWSVLTGYGYTF. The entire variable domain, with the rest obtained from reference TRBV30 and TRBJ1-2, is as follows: SQTIHQWPATLVQPVGSPLSLECTVEGTSNPNLYWYRQAAGRGLQLLFYSVGIGQISSEVPQNLSASRPQDRQFILSSKKLLLSDSGFYLCAWSVLTGYGYTFGSGTRLTVV.

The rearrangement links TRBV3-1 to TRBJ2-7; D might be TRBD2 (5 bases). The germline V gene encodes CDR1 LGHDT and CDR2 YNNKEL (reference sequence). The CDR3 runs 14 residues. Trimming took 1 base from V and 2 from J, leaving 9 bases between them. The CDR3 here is CASSQGERAYEQYF. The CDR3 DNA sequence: TGTGCCAGCAGCCAAGGCGAGAGGGCCTACGAGCAGTACTTC.

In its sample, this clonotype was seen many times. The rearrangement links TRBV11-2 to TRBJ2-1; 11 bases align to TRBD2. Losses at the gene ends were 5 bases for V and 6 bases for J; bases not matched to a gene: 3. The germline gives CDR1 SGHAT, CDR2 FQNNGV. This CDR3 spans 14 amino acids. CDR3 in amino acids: CASSLAGGINEQFF. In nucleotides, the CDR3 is TGTGCCAGCAGCCTAGCGGGAGGCATCAATGAGCAGTTCTTC.

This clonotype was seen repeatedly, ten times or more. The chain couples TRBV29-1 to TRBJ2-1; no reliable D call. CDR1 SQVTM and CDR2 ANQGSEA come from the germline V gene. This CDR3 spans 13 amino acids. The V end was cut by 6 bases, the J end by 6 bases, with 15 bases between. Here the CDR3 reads CSVQPSASNEQFF. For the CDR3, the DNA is TGCAGCGTCCAGCCCTCGGCCAGCAATGAGCAGTTCTTC.

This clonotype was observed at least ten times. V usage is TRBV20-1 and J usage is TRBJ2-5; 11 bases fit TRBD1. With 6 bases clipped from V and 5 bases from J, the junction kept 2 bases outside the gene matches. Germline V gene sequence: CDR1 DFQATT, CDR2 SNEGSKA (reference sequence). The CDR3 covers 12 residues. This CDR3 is CSADRGRETQYF. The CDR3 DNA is TGCAGTGCGGACAGGGGGCGCGAGACCCAGTACTTC.

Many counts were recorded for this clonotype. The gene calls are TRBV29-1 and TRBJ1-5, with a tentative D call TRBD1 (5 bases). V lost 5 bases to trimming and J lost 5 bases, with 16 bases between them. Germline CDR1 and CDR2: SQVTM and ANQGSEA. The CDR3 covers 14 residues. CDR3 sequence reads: CSVLGRQGHQPQHF. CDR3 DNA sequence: TGCAGCGTTTTAGGCCGGCAGGGCCATCAGCCCCAGCATTTT.

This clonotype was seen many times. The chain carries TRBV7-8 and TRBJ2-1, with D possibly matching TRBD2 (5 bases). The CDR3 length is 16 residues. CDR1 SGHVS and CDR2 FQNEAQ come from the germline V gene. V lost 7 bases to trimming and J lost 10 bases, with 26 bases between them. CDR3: CASIDGMRGIFREQFF. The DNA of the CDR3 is TGTGCCAGCATCGACGGGATGAGAGGGATCTTCAGGGAGCAGTTCTTC. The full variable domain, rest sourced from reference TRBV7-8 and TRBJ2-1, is GAGVSQSPRYKVAKRGQDVALRCDPISGHVSLFWYQQALGQGPEFLTYFQNEAQLDKSGLPSDRFFAERPEGSVSTLKIQRTQQEDSAVYLCASIDGMRGIFREQFFGPGTRLTVL.

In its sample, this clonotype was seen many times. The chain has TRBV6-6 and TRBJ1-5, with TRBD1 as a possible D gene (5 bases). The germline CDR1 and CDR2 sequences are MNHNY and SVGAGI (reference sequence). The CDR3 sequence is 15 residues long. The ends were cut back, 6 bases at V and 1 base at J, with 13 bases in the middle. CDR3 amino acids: CASRFQEGSNQPQHF. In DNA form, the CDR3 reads TGTGCCAGCAGGTTTCAGGAGGGGAGCAATCAGCCCCAGCATTTT.

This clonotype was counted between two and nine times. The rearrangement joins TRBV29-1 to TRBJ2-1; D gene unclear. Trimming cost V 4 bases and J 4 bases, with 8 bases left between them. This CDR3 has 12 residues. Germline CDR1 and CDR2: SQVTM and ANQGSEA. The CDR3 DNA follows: TGCAGCGTTGGGTTAGTTTACAATGAGCAGTTCTTC. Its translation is CSVGLVYNEQFF.

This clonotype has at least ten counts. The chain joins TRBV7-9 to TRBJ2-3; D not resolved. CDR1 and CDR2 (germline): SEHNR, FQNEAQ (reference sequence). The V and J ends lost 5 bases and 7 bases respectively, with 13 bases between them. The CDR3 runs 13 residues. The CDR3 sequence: CASSPNVEYTQYF. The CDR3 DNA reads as TGTGCCAGCAGCCCAAACGTGGAATATACGCAGTATTTT.

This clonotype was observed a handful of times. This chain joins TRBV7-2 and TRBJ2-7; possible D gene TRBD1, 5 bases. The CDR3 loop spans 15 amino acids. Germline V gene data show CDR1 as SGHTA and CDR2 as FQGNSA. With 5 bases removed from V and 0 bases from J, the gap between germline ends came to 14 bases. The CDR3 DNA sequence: TGTGCCAGCAGCCCTACTGGCAGGGCCTCCTACGAGCAGTACTTC. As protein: CASSPTGRASYEQYF.

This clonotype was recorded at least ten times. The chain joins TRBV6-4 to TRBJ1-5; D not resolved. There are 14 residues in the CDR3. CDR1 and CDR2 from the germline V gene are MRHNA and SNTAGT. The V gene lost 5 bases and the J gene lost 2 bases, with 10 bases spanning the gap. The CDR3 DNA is TGTGCCAGCAGTTCGGGTGGCGGCAATCAGCCCCAGCATTTT. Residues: CASSSGGGNQPQHF.

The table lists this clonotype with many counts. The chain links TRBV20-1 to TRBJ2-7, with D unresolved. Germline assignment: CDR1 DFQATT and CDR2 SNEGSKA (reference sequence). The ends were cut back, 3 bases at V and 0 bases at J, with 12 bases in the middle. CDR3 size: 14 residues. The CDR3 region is CSASLGPSSYEQYF. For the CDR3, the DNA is TGCAGTGCTAGTTTGGGTCCAAGCTCCTACGAGCAGTACTTC.